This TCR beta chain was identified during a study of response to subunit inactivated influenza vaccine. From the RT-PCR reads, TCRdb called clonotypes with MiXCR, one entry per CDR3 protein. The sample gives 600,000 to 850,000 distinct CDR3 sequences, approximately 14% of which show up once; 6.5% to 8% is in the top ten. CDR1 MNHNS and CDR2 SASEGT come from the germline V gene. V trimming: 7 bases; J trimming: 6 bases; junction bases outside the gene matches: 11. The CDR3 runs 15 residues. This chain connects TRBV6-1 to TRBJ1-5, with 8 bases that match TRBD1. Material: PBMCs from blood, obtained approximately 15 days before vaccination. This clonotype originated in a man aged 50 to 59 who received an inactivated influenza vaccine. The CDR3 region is CASMPTGVRSQPQHF. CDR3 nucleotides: TGTGCCAGCATGCCGACAGGGGTTCGGTCTCAGCCCCAGCATTTT.